The 11 T cell receptor beta chains reported below all come from one sample, sequenced in a study of cytomegalovirus exposure and HLA in healthy donors. Libraries were prepared by immunoSEQ multiplex PCR; TCRdb keeps only in-frame clonotypes and omits some of them. Among some 250,000 clones listed, roughly 90% were seen once. Sequenced material: PBMCs. These receptor sequences come from a woman aged 18-29 years in good health and CMV-seronegative.

The rearrangement links TRBV6-1 to TRBJ1-4; tentatively, D is TRBD1 (5 bases). The V and J ends lost 3 bases and 7 bases respectively, with 12 bases between them. Germline CDR1 reads MNHNS; CDR2 reads SASEGT. The CDR3 is 14 residues long. The CDR3 nucleotides are TGTGCCAGCAGTGACGGGGGGGGGACTGAAAAACTGTTTTTT. It specifies CASSDGGGTEKLFF.

The chain couples TRBV10-3 to TRBJ2-3, with a weak D call TRBD2 (6 bases). CDR3 length equals 13 residues. Germline values: CDR1 ENHRY, CDR2 SYGVKD. Trimming removed 4 bases at V and 4 bases at J, with 9 bases between. CDR3 in DNA: TGTGCCATCAGTGGCAGGGAGGCAGATACGCAGTATTTT. It codes for CAISGREADTQYF.

V usage is TRBV11-2 and J usage is TRBJ2-1; 10 bases match TRBD2. From germline, CDR1 is SGHAT and CDR2 FQNNGV. The CDR3 has 16 residues. J was trimmed by 8 bases and V by 1 base; bases with no gene match: 8. In DNA form, the CDR3 reads TGTGCCAGCAGCTTAGGCGGGGTAGCGGGGGGTCATGAGCAGTTCTTC. As protein: CASSLGGVAGGHEQFF.

This sequence joins TRBV5-1 and TRBJ2-2; the D gene is possibly TRBD2 (7 bases). Per germline, CDR1 SGHRS and CDR2 YFSETQ. V lost 3 bases, J lost 0 bases, and 9 bases lay in between. CDR3 length equals 15 residues. The CDR3 sequence: CASSWGGSNTGELFF. CDR3 in DNA: TGCGCCAGCAGCTGGGGGGGCTCGAACACCGGGGAGCTGTTTTTT.

The CDR3: CASNSGQGSTGELFF. The CDR3 region has the DNA TGTGCCAGCAACTCGGGACAGGGGTCCACCGGGGAGCTGTTTTTT. The V and J genes are TRBV6-6 and TRBJ2-2; 10 bases match TRBD1. The CDR3 totals 15 residues. The V and J ends lost 7 bases and 4 bases, in that order; junction bases with no gene match: 6. The germline V gene has CDR1 MNHNY and CDR2 SVGAGI (reference sequence).

The chain carries TRBV30 and TRBJ1-1; 7 nucleotides agree with TRBD1. The CDR3 covers 17 residues. Germline V gene lookup returns CDR1 GTSNPN and CDR2 SVGIG (reference sequence). The junction had 11 bases not matched to a gene; V was cut back by 0 bases and J by 1 base. CDR3 loop: CAWSVLRMGQSNTEAFF. The CDR3 DNA sequence: TGTGCCTGGAGTGTACTACGAATGGGACAGTCGAACACTGAAGCTTTCTTT.

The CDR3 nucleotides are TGTGCCAGCAGCTCGGACAGGGATTGGGAAAACACTGAAGCTTTCTTT. It is translated as CASSSDRDWENTEAFF. The chain joins TRBV7-9 to TRBJ1-1; 8 bases line up with TRBD1. CDR1 is SEHNR, CDR2 FQNEAQ, per germline (reference sequence). The CDR3 is made up of 16 amino acids. V lost 4 bases to trimming and J lost 2 bases; unmatched junction nucleotides: 9.

The chain is built from TRBV15 and TRBJ1-2, with 9 bases identical to TRBD1. The J segment lost 0 bases and the V segment lost 4 bases, leaving 15 bases of the junction unmatched. CDR1 and CDR2 from the germline V gene are LNHNV and YYDKDF (reference sequence). The CDR3 length is 19 residues. CDR3 in amino acids: CATSKSRDRATIANYGYTF. CDR3 in DNA: TGTGCCACCAGCAAGTCCCGGGACAGGGCCACCATAGCTAACTATGGCTACACCTTC.

The rearrangement uses TRBV9 and TRBJ2-1; the D is unclear. V was trimmed by 0 bases and J by 8 bases, leaving 6 bases between them. Germline CDR1 is SGDLS and CDR2 is YYNGEE. CDR3 length equals 12 residues. The CDR3 loop reads CASSVDRYEQFF. In DNA, the CDR3 is TGTGCCAGCAGCGTAGATAGATATGAGCAGTTCTTC.

The chain joins TRBV4-1 to TRBJ1-1; 8 bases are a match to TRBD1. V gave up 4 bases and J gave up 3 bases; unmatched junction bases: 7. This CDR3 has 15 residues. The germline V gene has CDR1 MGHRA and CDR2 YSYEKL. The DNA for the CDR3 is TGCGCCAGCAGCCTTGGGACAGGAGACTACACTGAAGCTTTCTTT. Translation gives CASSLGTGDYTEAFF.

The count of this clone is one. CDR3 sequence reads: CSVAATSGGAGDTQYF. DNA of the CDR3: TGCAGCGTTGCCGCAACTAGCGGGGGGGCAGGAGATACGCAGTATTTT. The chain couples TRBV29-1 to TRBJ2-3, with TRBD2 matching over 13 bases. The CDR3 totals 16 residues. Looked up from germline, CDR1 is SQVTM and CDR2 is ANQGSEA. V lost 4 bases and J lost 5; bases outside the gene matches: 9.